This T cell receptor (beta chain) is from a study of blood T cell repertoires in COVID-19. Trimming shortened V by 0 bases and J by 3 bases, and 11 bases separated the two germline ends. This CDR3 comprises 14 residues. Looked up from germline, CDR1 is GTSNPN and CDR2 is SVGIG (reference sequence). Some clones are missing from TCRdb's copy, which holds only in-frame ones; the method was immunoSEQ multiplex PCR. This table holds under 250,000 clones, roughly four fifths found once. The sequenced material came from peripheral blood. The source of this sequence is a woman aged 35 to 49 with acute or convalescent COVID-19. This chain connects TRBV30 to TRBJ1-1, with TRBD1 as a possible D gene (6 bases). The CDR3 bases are TGTGCCTGGAGTGTACCAGGGGCTCACACTGAAGCTTTCTTT. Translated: CAWSVPGAHTEAFF.